The 26 T cell receptor beta chains below all came from one sample that was sequenced in a study of T cell repertoires in cytomegalovirus infection. TCRdb recomputed calls from the reads with MiXCR, one row per CDR3 protein. The data show about 250,000 distinct CDR3 sequences, about 7% seen once. The sample comprised PBMCs. These receptors were collected from a human donor in good health (CMV status not recorded). Some clones in this sample may be carry-over from other donors' samples.

This clonotype was detected ten times or more. The CDR3 sequence is CASSLEDRGPNQPQHF. CDR3 sequence (DNA): TGTGCCAGCAGCTTAGAGGACAGGGGACCCAATCAGCCCCAGCATTTT. V and J are TRBV7-8 and TRBJ1-5; 9 bases agree with TRBD1. The CDR3 is made up of 16 amino acids. The V segment lost 1 base and the J segment 3 bases; nucleotides outside the gene matches: 4. Germline-derived CDR1 and CDR2 are SGHVS and FQNEAQ.

This clonotype turned up a few times. The rearrangement uses TRBV28 and TRBJ2-4, with 8 bases lining up with TRBD2. The CDR3 is 17 residues long. The V gene's germline CDR1 is MDHEN and CDR2 SYDVKM. Germline trimming cut 3 bases from V and 0 bases from J; bases unmatched to any gene: 7. CDR3 DNA: TGTGCCAGCAGTTTGGGTAGCGGGGCCATAGCCAAAAACATTCAGTACTTC. This sequence encodes CASSLGSGAIAKNIQYF.

The sample holds many counts of this clonotype. The chain couples TRBV20-1 to TRBJ1-1, with D hard to call. Germline assignment: CDR1 DFQATT and CDR2 SNEGSKA (reference sequence). This CDR3 spans 15 amino acids. V dropped 3 bases and J dropped 5 bases, with 19 bases sitting between them. The CDR3 is CSASFPVPGVTEAFF. The CDR3 DNA follows: TGCAGTGCTAGTTTTCCAGTCCCAGGAGTGACTGAAGCTTTCTTT.

This clonotype has more than one count but fewer than ten. V and J are TRBV20-1 and TRBJ1-2; 7 bases are a match to TRBD1. The CDR3 consists of 14 residues. V dropped 3 bases and J dropped 2; count of bases not matched to a gene: 6. Germline V gene data show CDR1 as DFQATT and CDR2 as SNEGSKA (reference sequence). CDR3 sequence reads: CSASNTGVNYGYTF. The CDR3 DNA reads as TGCAGTGCTAGTAACACAGGGGTAAACTATGGCTACACCTTC.

This clonotype was counted many times. This sequence joins TRBV6-2 or TRBV6-3 and TRBJ1-2; maybe TRBD1 (6 bases). Trimming took 4 bases from V and 4 from J, leaving 16 bases between them. The CDR3 runs to 15 residues. Germline loops: CDR1 MNHEY, CDR2 SVGEGT. The CDR3 nucleotides read TGTGCCAGCAGTTTGATGCCGGACAGCCCCTATGGCTACACCTTC. Residues: CASSLMPDSPYGYTF.

The sample holds many counts of this clonotype. The chain recombines TRBV7-9 with TRBJ1-4, with 7 bases fitting TRBD1. Unmatched junction bases numbered 6, after V lost 3 bases and J lost 8 bases. The CDR3 is 14 residues long. Germline V lookup: CDR1 SEHNR, CDR2 FQNEAQ (reference sequence). The CDR3 here is CASSFGDSREKLFF. CDR3 nucleotides: TGTGCCAGCAGCTTCGGGGACAGCAGAGAAAAACTGTTTTTT.

This clonotype was counted many times. The chain has TRBV29-1 and TRBJ2-2, with D tentatively TRBD1 (5 bases). This CDR3 is built from 14 residues. V was cut by 3 bases and J by 1 base, with 9 bases left in between. Germline V lookup: CDR1 SQVTM, CDR2 ANQGSEA. The CDR3 protein is CSVDEQGNTGELFF. Here the CDR3 DNA reads TGCAGCGTTGATGAGCAGGGGAACACCGGGGAGCTGTTTTTT.

This clonotype was observed at least ten times. V gene TRBV7-2 combines with J gene TRBJ1-1; possibly TRBD1 for D (6 bases). Trimming left V 3 bases short and J 3 bases short, with 11 bases between. This CDR3 is built from 14 residues. The germline V gene has CDR1 SGHTA and CDR2 FQGNSA. CDR3 in DNA: TGTGCCAGCAGCTTTGGGACATCTCACACTGAAGCTTTCTTT. Translating gives CASSFGTSHTEAFF.

In its sample, this clonotype was seen many times. For the CDR3, the DNA is TGTGCCAGCAGCTCCAGGGTTAGTAGCACTGAAGCTTTCTTT. Its translation is CASSSRVSSTEAFF. The chain combines TRBV7-2 with TRBJ1-1, with D possibly being TRBD1 (5 bases). Trimming left V 4 bases short and J 4 bases short, with 13 bases between. The CDR3 runs to 14 residues. Germline V gene sequence: CDR1 SGHTA, CDR2 FQGNSA.

The table lists this clonotype with many counts. The V call is TRBV7-8, the J call TRBJ2-1; 11 bases align to TRBD2. The germline gives CDR1 SGHVS, CDR2 FQNEAQ. The V gene end was trimmed by 4 bases and the J gene end by 6 bases; junction bases not matched to a gene: 11. There are 17 residues in the CDR3. CDR3 residues: CASSSEIDTSGGNEQFF. In nucleotides, the CDR3 is TGTGCCAGCAGCTCCGAAATTGACACTAGCGGGGGCAATGAGCAGTTCTTC.

This clonotype has ten or more counts. V is TRBV6-1 and J is TRBJ2-5, with D perhaps matching TRBD1 or TRBD2 (5 bases each). The germline V and J ends were trimmed by 8 bases and 4 bases, with 14 bases remaining between them. The CDR3 is made up of 13 amino acids. Looked up from germline, CDR1 is MNHNS and CDR2 is SASEGT. The DNA for the CDR3 is TGTGCCAGCTCGAGGGGCCCGGGAGAGACCCAGTACTTC. Its protein is CASSRGPGETQYF.

In regard to this clonotype: Being one base from a much bigger clone, this may be a read error. This rearrangement joins TRBV5-8 to TRBJ2-3; D gene uncertain. In germline, CDR1 is SGHTS, CDR2 YDEGEE. The CDR3 has 12 amino acids. CDR3: CASSYDSDMQYF. CDR3 nucleotide sequence: TGTGCCAGCAGCTATGACTCAGATATGCAGTATTTT.

The sample holds many counts of this clonotype. The chain links TRBV20-1 to TRBJ2-6, with a weak D call TRBD1 (5 bases). Between the trimmed V and J ends, which lost 4 bases and 1 base, there was a span of 8 bases. This CDR3 spans 14 amino acids. CDR1 is DFQATT and CDR2 is SNEGSKA in the germline V gene (reference sequence). The CDR3 DNA is TGCAGTGCTACCCCAGGGTCTGGGGCCAACGTCCTGACTTTC. Its protein product is CSATPGSGANVLTF.

This clonotype was counted at least ten times. This sequence joins TRBV12-5 and TRBJ2-3, with 7 bases lining up with TRBD2. This CDR3 contains 15 residues. The V gene's germline CDR1 is LGHNT and CDR2 FRNRAP. V dropped 0 bases and J dropped 7; count of bases not matched to a gene: 7. CDR3 sequence: CASGLVHGGLNTQYF. Here the CDR3 DNA reads TGTGCTAGTGGTTTGGTACACGGGGGGTTAAATACGCAGTATTTT.

This clonotype was observed at least ten times. The J gene is TRBJ2-5, the V gene TRBV11-1, with D perhaps matching TRBD2 (5 bases). The CDR3 is made up of 14 amino acids. CDR1 and CDR2 (germline): SGHAT, FQDESV (reference sequence). V lost 5 bases and J lost 4, with 14 bases in between. The CDR3, as DNA: TGTGCCAGCAGCATCGGGTCCGGAGGAGAGACCCAGTACTTC. Translated: CASSIGSGGETQYF.

This clonotype was observed at least ten times. The chain combines TRBV19 with TRBJ2-6; D ambiguous. Deletions cut 2 bases from V and 1 base from J, with 6 bases between. The germline V gene has CDR1 LNHDA and CDR2 SQIVND (reference sequence). The CDR3 has 15 residues. The CDR3 DNA follows: TGTGCCAGTAGTATACCTCCTTCTGGGGCCAACGTCCTGACTTTC. Its translation is CASSIPPSGANVLTF. Drawing the rest from reference TRBV19 and TRBJ2-6, the complete variable domain is DGGITQSPKYLFRKEGQNVTLSCEQNLNHDAMYWYRQDPGQGLRLIYYSQIVNDFQKGDIAEGYSVSREKKESFPLTVTSAQKNPTAFYLCASSIPPSGANVLTFGAGSRLTVL.

To note about this clonotype: A single base separates this from a much larger clone, so it may be a read error. As the CDR3 is not closed by the conserved phenylalanine or tryptophan, this likely results from a read error. The rearrangement uses TRBV20-1 and TRBJ2-7; D could derive from TRBD1 or TRBD2 (7 bases each). Germline V gene lookup returns CDR1 DFQATT and CDR2 SNEGSKA (reference sequence). The ends were cut back, 5 bases at V and 1 base at J, with 18 bases in the middle. The CDR3 totals 15 residues. CDR3 loop: CSAQQGGARSYEQYL. The CDR3 region has the DNA TGCAGTGCTCAGCAGGGGGGGGCGCGATCCTACGAGCAGTACCTC.

This clonotype was detected many times. The CDR3 loop is CASSPDSYEQYF. The CDR3 DNA is TGTGCCAGCAGTCCGGACAGTTACGAGCAGTACTTC. The chain couples TRBV28 to TRBJ2-7, with D perhaps matching TRBD1 (6 bases). CDR1 is MDHEN, CDR2 SYDVKM, per germline. V lost 5 bases to trimming and J lost 4 bases, with 9 bases between them. CDR3 size: 12 residues. Looking up the rest from reference TRBV28 and TRBJ2-7 gives the full variable domain: DVKVTQSSRYLVKRTGEKVFLECVQDMDHENMFWYRQDPGLGLRLIYFSYDVKMKEKGDIPEGYSVSREKKERFSLILESASTNQTSMYLCASSPDSYEQYFGPGTRLTVT.

There are many counts of this clonotype. This chain joins TRBV20-1 and TRBJ1-1, with 12 nucleotides matching TRBD1. CDR1 is DFQATT and CDR2 is SNEGSKA in the germline V gene (reference sequence). Unmatched junction bases numbered 10, after V lost 6 bases and J lost 5 bases. The CDR3 consists of 15 residues. CDR3 sequence: CSAKTGQGAWTEAFF. DNA of the CDR3: TGCAGTGCCAAAACGGGACAGGGGGCATGGACTGAAGCTTTCTTT.

This clonotype was found many times. The rearrangement joins TRBV29-1 to TRBJ1-1; D not resolved. The V end was cut by 4 bases, the J end by 7 bases, with 13 bases between. Germline CDR1 SQVTM, CDR2 ANQGSEA. CDR3 length: 12 amino acids. The CDR3 loop reads CSVVLSGIEAFF. Written as DNA, the CDR3 is TGCAGCGTTGTTCTCTCTGGCATTGAAGCTTTCTTT.

This clonotype was observed many times. The chain recombines TRBV14 with TRBJ2-1; 8 nucleotides agree with TRBD1. V was clipped by 4 bases and J by 1 base; unmatched bases: 6. This CDR3 region has 16 residues. The V gene's germline CDR1 is SGHDN and CDR2 FVKESK. CDR3 residues: CASSRLQGGSYNEQFF. CDR3 in DNA: TGTGCCAGCAGCCGGTTACAGGGGGGATCCTACAATGAGCAGTTCTTC.

This clonotype came up many times. V and J are TRBV7-8 and TRBJ2-5; TRBD2 matches at 8 bases. The V gene end was trimmed by 5 bases and the J gene end by 4 bases; junction bases not matched to a gene: 6. Germline V gives CDR1 SGHVS, CDR2 FQNEAQ. This CDR3 has 14 residues. The CDR3 DNA reads as TGTGCCAGCAGCCCGGGGGGGGCCTCAGAGACCCAGTACTTC. It yields the protein CASSPGGASETQYF.

The table lists this clonotype with many counts. The chain joins TRBV7-2 to TRBJ1-5; 7 bases match TRBD1. The CDR3 has 15 residues. The germline V gene encodes CDR1 SGHTA and CDR2 FQGNSA. V lost 2 bases to trimming and J lost 0 bases; unmatched junction nucleotides: 1. CDR3 sequence reads: CASSLQGGSNQPQHF. CDR3 bases: TGTGCCAGCAGCTTACAGGGGGGTAGCAATCAGCCCCAGCATTTT.

This clonotype came up once. This may be a read error: a much more frequent sequence differs by one nucleotide. The chain employs TRBV6-2 or TRBV6-3 and TRBJ2-2, with D possibly being TRBD2 (6 bases). The CDR3 sequence is 15 residues long. V lost 5 bases, J lost 6 bases, and 16 bases lay in between. Germline V CDR1 and CDR2: MNHEY, SVGEGT. CDR3 nucleotides: TGTGCCAGCAGTAACAGGAGGGATCGGTCCGGGGAGCTGTTTTTT. This encodes CASSNRRDRSGELFF.

This clonotype occurred many times. The chain is built from TRBV7-6 and TRBJ2-2; D tentatively fits TRBD1 or TRBD2 (6 bases each). The CDR3 is 18 amino acids. The germline V and J ends were trimmed by 0 bases and 0 bases, with 14 bases remaining between them. CDR1 is SGHVS, CDR2 FNYEAQ, per germline. Here the CDR3 DNA reads TGTGCCAGCAGCTTAGCCCACGGGGGCGGTGCGAACACCGGGGAGCTGTTTTTT. Translated: CASSLAHGGGANTGELFF. Supplemented by reference TRBV7-6 and TRBJ2-2, the full variable domain reads GAGVSQSPRYKVTKRGQDVALRCDPISGHVSLYWYRQALGQGPEFLTYFNYEAQQDKSGLPNDRFSAERPEGSISTLTIQRTEQRDSAMYRCASSLAHGGGANTGELFFGEGSRLTVL.

The chain couples TRBV29-1 to TRBJ2-7; 7 positions match TRBD2. With 4 bases clipped from V and 7 bases from J, the junction kept 10 bases outside the gene matches. Germline CDR1 SQVTM, CDR2 ANQGSEA. This CDR3 spans 13 amino acids. The CDR3 region has the DNA TGCAGCGTTGTTTCCCTTCGGGGGGAAGAGCAGTACTTC. Amino acid sequence: CSVVSLRGEEQYF.